This T cell receptor (beta chain) was documented in a study of shared clonotypes between healthy human individuals. Profiling relied on immunoSEQ multiplex PCR, and the TCRdb table lists in-frame clones only, not all of them. The sample carries 1,500,000 or so clones, roughly 96% recorded once. Nashville, Tennessee was home to all donors, who were Caucasian adults. Study conclusions and caveats: Apart from blood, nothing was sampled; tissue repertoires likely differ.

This CDR3 is 13 amino acids long. The germline V gene encodes CDR1 MDHEN and CDR2 SYDVKM. V was trimmed by 7 bases and J by 9 bases, leaving 16 bases between them. Turning to this clone: Its antigen is unidentified.

V usage is TRBV28 and J usage is TRBJ1-5; no firm D call. This receptor was identified in a man aged 25-40 years in good health. Material for sequencing was naive CD4+ T cells sorted from blood. Specified subset: CD45RA+ positively selected. The CDR3 DNA sequence: TGTGCCAGCACCCAGGCAGCCTACAGGCCCCAGCATTTT. Translating gives CASTQAAYRPQHF.